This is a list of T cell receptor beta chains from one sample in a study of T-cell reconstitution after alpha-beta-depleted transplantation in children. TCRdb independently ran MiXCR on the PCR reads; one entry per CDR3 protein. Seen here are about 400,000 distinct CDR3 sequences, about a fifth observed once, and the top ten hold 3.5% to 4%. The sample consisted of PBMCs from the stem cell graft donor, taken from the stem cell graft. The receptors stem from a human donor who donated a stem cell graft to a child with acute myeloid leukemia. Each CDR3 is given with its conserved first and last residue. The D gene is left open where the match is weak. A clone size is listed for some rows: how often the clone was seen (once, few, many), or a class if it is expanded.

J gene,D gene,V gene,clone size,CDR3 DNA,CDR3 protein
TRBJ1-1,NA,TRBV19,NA,TGTGCCAGTAGTCTCCGAGGGGGGCGCACTGAAGCTTTCTTT,CASSLRGGRTEAFF
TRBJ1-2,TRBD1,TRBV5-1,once,TGCGCCAGCAGCCCGGGTGACAGGGACTACTATGGCTACACCTTC,CASSPGDRDYYGYTF
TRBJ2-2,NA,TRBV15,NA,TGTGCCACCAGCAGAGACCTCACCGGGGAGCTGTTTTTT,CATSRDLTGELFF
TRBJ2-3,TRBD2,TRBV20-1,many,TGCAGTGCTAGGGGACTAAGATACTCTAGCACAGATACGCAGTATTTT,CSARGLRYSSTDTQYF
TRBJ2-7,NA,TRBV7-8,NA,TGTGCCAGCAGCTTCAACGGGGGATCCTACGAGCAGTACTTC,CASSFNGGSYEQYF
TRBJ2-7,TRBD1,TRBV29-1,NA,TGCAGCGTGGGGACAGCCGAGCAGTACTTC,CSVGTAEQYF
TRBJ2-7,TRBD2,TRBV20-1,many,TGCAGTGCTAGGAGGGCTAGCGGGAGTTACGAGCAGTACTTC,CSARRASGSYEQYF
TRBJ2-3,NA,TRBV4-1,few,TGCGCCAGCAGCCAAGAGTTGTGGTGGGCAGATACGCAGTATTTT,CASSQELWWADTQYF
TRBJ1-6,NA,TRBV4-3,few,TGCGCCAGCAGCCAAGGACACAGAAGAAATTCACCCCTCCACTTT,CASSQGHRRNSPLHF
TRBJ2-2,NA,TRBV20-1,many,TGCAGTGCTAGAATGGGAAATGATTTCGGGGAGCTGTTTTTT,CSARMGNDFGELFF
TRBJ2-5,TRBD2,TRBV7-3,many,TGTGCCAGCAGCCCGACTAGCGGGACCCAAGAGACCCAGTACTTC,CASSPTSGTQETQYF
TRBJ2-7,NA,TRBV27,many,TGTGCCAGCAGTCCCCTGACAGGAGCCTACGAGCAGTACTTC,CASSPLTGAYEQYF
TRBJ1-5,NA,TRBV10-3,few,TGTGCCATCAGTCCCGGGCAGGGAGTTGGGGGTAATCAGCCCCAGCATTTT,CAISPGQGVGGNQPQHF
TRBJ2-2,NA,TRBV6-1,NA,TGTGCCAGCCAGTACAGGGCGGCGAACACCGGGGAGCTGTTTTTT,CASQYRAANTGELFF
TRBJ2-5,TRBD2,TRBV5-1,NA,TGCGCCAGCAGCTTGACTAGCGTAACACAAGAGACCCAGTACTTC,CASSLTSVTQETQYF
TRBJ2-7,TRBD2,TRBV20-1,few,TGCAGTGCTTTCCCGACTAGCGGGAGCGTCGAGCAGTACTTC,CSAFPTSGSVEQYF
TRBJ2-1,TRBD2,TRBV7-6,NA,TGTGCCAGCAGCTATGGGACTAGCGAGTACAATGAGCAGTTCTTC,CASSYGTSEYNEQFF
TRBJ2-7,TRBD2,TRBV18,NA,TGTGCCAGCTCCGCAACTAGCGGGCAAACCTACGAGCAGTACTTC,CASSATSGQTYEQYF
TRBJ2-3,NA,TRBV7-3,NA,TGTGCCAGCAGCTTGGGGGACTCTGTCACAGATACGCAGTATTTT,CASSLGDSVTDTQYF
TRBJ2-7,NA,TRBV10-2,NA,TGCGCCAGCAGCGCCGGGACCCCCTCTGACGAGCAGTACTTC,CASSAGTPSDEQYF
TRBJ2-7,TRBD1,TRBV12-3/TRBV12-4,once,TGTGCCAGCAGTTTAGCCTACCGGACAGGGGACAAGCAGTACTTC,CASSLAYRTGDKQYF
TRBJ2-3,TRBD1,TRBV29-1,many,TGCAGCGTTGGACAGGGTACTTTAGGAGATACGCAGTATTTT,CSVGQGTLGDTQYF
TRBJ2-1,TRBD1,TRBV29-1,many,TGCAGCGTGGAGGGGGACAGGGGGCCCTACAATGAGCAGTTCTTC,CSVEGDRGPYNEQFF
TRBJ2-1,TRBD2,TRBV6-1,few,TGTGCCAGCAGTGTCAATAGCGGGAGTGTCTATGAGCAGTTCTTC,CASSVNSGSVYEQFF
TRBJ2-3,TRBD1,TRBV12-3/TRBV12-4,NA,TGTGCCAGCAGTCCCGGGACAGGGAGCACAGATACGCAGTATTTT,CASSPGTGSTDTQYF
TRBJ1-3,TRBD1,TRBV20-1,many,TGCAGTGCCAGACCGGGACAGGCCCTTTCCTCTGGAAACACCATATATTTT,CSARPGQALSSGNTIYF
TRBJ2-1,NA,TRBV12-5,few,TGTGCTAGTGGTTTGGTCGGTCTCACCAATGAGCAGTTCTTC,CASGLVGLTNEQFF
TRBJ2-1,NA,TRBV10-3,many,TGTGCCATCAGTGAGTCGAGTTGGGGCTCCTACAATGAGCAGTTCTTC,CAISESSWGSYNEQFF
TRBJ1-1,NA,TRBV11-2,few,TGTGCCAGCAGCTTAGTTCGGGCTGAAGCTTTCTTT,CASSLVRAEAFF